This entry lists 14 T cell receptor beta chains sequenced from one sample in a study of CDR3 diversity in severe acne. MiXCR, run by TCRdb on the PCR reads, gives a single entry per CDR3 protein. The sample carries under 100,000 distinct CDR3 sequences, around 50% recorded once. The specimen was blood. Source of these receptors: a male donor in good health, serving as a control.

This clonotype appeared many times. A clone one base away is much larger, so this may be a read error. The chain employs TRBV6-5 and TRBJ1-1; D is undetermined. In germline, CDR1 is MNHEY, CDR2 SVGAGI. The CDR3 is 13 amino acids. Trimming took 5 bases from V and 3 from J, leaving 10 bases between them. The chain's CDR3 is CASSGEEDTEAFF. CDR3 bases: TGTGCCAGCAGTGGGGAGGAGGACACTGAAGCTTTCTTT.

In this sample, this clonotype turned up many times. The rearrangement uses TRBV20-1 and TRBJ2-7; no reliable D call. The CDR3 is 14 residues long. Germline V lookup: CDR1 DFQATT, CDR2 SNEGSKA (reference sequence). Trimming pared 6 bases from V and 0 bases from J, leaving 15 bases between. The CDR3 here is CSADGRRGSYEQYF. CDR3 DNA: TGCAGTGCGGATGGACGGAGAGGCTCCTACGAGCAGTACTTC.

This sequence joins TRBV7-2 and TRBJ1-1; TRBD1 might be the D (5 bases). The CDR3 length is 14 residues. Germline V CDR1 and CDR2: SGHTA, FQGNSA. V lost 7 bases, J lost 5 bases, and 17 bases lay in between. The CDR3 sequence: CASNPSGVGTEAFF. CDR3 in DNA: TGTGCCAGCAACCCATCGGGGGTGGGTACTGAAGCTTTCTTT.

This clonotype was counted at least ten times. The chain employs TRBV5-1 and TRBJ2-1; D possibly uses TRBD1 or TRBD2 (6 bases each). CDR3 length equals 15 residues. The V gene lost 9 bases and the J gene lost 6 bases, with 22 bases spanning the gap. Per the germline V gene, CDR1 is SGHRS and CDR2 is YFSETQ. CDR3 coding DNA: TGCGCCACCTCCGTCTACGAAAAGGGGGGCAATGAGCAGTTCTTC. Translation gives CATSVYEKGGNEQFF.

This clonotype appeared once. The CDR3 nucleotides read TGTGCCAGCGTTTACAGGGGGAACAATGGCTACACCTTC. It is translated as CASVYRGNNGYTF. The rearrangement uses TRBV10-3 and TRBJ1-2, with 8 nucleotides matching TRBD1. The V segment lost 10 bases and the J segment 6 bases; nucleotides outside the gene matches: 10. Germline V lookup: CDR1 ENHRY, CDR2 SYGVKD. The CDR3 is 13 amino acids.

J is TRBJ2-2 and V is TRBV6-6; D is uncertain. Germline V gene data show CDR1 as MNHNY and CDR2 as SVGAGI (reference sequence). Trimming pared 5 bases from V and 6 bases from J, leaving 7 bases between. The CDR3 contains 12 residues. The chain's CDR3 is CASSTSPGELFF. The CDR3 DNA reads TGTGCCAGCAGTACCTCCCCCGGGGAGCTGTTTTTT.

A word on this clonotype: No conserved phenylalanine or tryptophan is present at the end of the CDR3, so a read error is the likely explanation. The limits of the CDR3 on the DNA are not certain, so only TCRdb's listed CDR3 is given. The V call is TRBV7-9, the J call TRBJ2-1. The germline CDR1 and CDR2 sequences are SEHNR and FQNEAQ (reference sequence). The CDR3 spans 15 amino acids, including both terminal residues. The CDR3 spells CASSPEGSAFHEQLS.

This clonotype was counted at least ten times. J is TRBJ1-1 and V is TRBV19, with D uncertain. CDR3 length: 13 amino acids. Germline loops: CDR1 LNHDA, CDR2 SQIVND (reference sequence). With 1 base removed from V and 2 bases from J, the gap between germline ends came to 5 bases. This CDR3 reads CASSIGDNTEAFF. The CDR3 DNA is TGTGCCAGTAGTATAGGAGACAACACTGAAGCTTTCTTT.

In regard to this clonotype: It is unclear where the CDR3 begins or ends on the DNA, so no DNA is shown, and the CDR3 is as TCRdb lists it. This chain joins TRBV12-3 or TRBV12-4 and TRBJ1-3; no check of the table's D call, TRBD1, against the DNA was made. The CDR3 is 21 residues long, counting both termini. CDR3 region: CASDSGGGGGYTFGARNTIYF.

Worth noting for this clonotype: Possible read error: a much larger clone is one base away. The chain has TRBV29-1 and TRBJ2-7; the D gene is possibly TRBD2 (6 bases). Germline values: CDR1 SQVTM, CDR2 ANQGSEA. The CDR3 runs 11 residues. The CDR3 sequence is CGVGGTYEQYF. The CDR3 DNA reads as TGCGGCGTTGGGGGGACCTACGAGCAGTACTTC.

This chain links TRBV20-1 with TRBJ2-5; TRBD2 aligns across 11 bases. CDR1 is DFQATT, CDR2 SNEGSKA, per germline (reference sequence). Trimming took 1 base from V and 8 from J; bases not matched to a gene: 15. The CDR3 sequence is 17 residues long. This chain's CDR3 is CSARVEGGTTSGRTQYF. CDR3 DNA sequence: TGCAGTGCTAGAGTGGAGGGTGGTACAACTAGCGGGAGAACCCAGTACTTC.

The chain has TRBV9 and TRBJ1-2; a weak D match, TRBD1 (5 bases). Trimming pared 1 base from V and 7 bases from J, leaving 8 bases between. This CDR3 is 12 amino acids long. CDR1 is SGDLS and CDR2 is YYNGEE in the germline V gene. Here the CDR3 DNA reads TGTGCCAGCAGCGTAACAGGCGGTGGCTACACCTTC. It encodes CASSVTGGGYTF.

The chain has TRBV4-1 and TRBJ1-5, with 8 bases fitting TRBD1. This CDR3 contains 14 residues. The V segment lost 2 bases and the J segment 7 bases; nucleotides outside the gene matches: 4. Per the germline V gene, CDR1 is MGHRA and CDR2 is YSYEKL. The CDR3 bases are TGCGCCAGCAGCCAACTGACAGGGGAGCAGCCCCAGCATTTT. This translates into CASSQLTGEQPQHF.

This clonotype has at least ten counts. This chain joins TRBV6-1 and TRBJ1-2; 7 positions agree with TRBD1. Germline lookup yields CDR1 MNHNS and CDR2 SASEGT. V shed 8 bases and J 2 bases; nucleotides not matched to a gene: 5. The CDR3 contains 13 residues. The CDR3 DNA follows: TGTGCCAGCCACCGGGACAGCAACTATGGCTACACCTTC. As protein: CASHRDSNYGYTF.